This T cell receptor beta chain derives from a study of blood T cell repertoires in COVID-19. Here immunoSEQ multiplex PCR was the method, and the copy in TCRdb shows in-frame clones only, minus some. The sample has roughly 200,000 clones, 84% seen once; the top ten hold 3.2%. The V segment lost 1 base and the J segment 4 bases; nucleotides outside the gene matches: 3. Germline lookup yields CDR1 MGHRA and CDR2 YSYEKL. CDR3 length equals 18 residues. The clonotype was recovered from a woman aged 25-40 years who had been exposed to COVID-19. Sequencing was performed on PBMCs or T cells enriched from blood (not recorded which). The chain joins TRBV4-1 to TRBJ2-6; 14 nucleotides match TRBD2. The CDR3: CASSQGLAGGPGANVLTF. Written as DNA, the CDR3 is TGCGCCAGCAGCCAAGGACTAGCGGGGGGGCCCGGGGCCAACGTCCTGACTTTC.